The 21 T cell receptor beta chains below all came from one sample that was sequenced in a study of memory CD4+ T cells and cytomegalovirus serostatus. Clones were sequenced by immunoSEQ multiplex PCR, and TCRdb holds only the in-frame ones, with some missing. The data contain under 55,000 clones, around four fifths of them singletons. Single viable CD3+CD4+CD8-CD45RO+ cells were sorted as the memory CD4+ T cells. The sample comprised memory CD4+ T cells from blood. These receptors were collected from an adult in good health and CMV-seropositive.

The V call is TRBV6-6, the J call TRBJ1-2, with 7 bases that match TRBD1. J lost 7 bases, V lost 6 bases, and 2 bases had no gene match. The CDR3 has 11 amino acids. Germline-derived CDR1 and CDR2 are MNHNY and SVGAGI (reference sequence). The CDR3 DNA sequence: TGTGCCAGCAGGAGACAGGGTGGCTACACCTTC. Amino acid sequence: CASRRQGGYTF.

The chain couples TRBV6-6 to TRBJ1-5; 9 positions agree with TRBD1. CDR3 size: 16 residues. Germline-derived CDR1 and CDR2 are MNHNY and SVGAGI (reference sequence). J was trimmed by 4 bases and V by 0 bases; bases with no gene match: 4. CDR3 region: CASSYSTGGRNQPQHF. The CDR3 DNA sequence: TGTGCCAGCAGTTACTCGACAGGGGGTAGAAATCAGCCCCAGCATTTT.

The chain uses TRBV27 and TRBJ1-2, with D tentatively TRBD1 (5 bases). Trimming pared 2 bases from V and 4 bases from J, leaving 8 bases between. CDR1 is MNHEY, CDR2 SMNVEV, per germline (reference sequence). The CDR3 totals 13 residues. The CDR3 DNA reads as TGTGCCAGCAGTTTAAGGCAGGGCTATGGCTACACCTTC. This sequence encodes CASSLRQGYGYTF.

The rearrangement joins TRBV19 to TRBJ2-4; D gene ambiguous. Trimming pared 6 bases from V and 5 bases from J, leaving 14 bases between. CDR1 is LNHDA and CDR2 is SQIVND in the germline V gene (reference sequence). This CDR3 is 14 amino acids long. The CDR3 region has the DNA TGTGCCAGTAGCCTTCCCCGGAGACAAAACATTCAGTACTTC. It yields the protein CASSLPRRQNIQYF.

V is TRBV2 and J is TRBJ2-3; 9 bases line up with TRBD1. CDR3 length equals 13 residues. V shed 8 bases and J 3 bases; nucleotides not matched to a gene: 3. In germline, CDR1 is SNHLY, CDR2 FYNNEI. The CDR3 DNA reads as TGTGCCAGCGGACAGGGGATAACAGATACGCAGTATTTT. Translating gives CASGQGITDTQYF.

J is TRBJ2-3 and V is TRBV9; D gene uncertain. The CDR3 runs 15 residues. V dropped 4 bases and J dropped 5 bases, with 17 bases sitting between them. Germline loops: CDR1 SGDLS, CDR2 YYNGEE. The CDR3 DNA follows: TGTGCCAGCAGCCCCGCGATAGGGAAGGGAGATACGCAGTATTTT. Translation gives CASSPAIGKGDTQYF. Full variable domain (missing parts from reference TRBV9 and TRBJ2-3): DSGVTQTPKHLITATGQRVTLRCSPRSGDLSVYWYQQSLDQGLQFLIQYYNGEERAKGNILERFSAQQFPDLHSELNLSSLELGDSALYFCASSPAIGKGDTQYFGPGTRLTVL.

V is TRBV7-2 and J is TRBJ2-7, with 7 bases lining up with TRBD1. Germline V CDR1 and CDR2: SGHTA, FQGNSA. J lost 3 bases, V lost 3 bases, and 8 bases had no gene match. The CDR3 consists of 15 residues. This CDR3 reads CASSFQTGMDYEQYF. For the CDR3, the DNA is TGTGCCAGCAGCTTCCAGACAGGGATGGACTACGAGCAGTACTTC.

The rearrangement joins TRBV11-3 to TRBJ2-1, with TRBD2 matching 13 bases. The CDR3 runs 17 residues. J lost 3 bases, V lost 4 bases, and 6 bases had no gene match. Germline CDR1 SGHNT, CDR2 YENEEA. The CDR3 protein is CASSSRLAGGVYNEQFF. The CDR3 coding sequence is TGTGCCAGCAGCTCTCGACTAGCGGGAGGTGTCTACAATGAGCAGTTCTTC.

The chain has TRBV28 and TRBJ2-1, with D possibly matching TRBD1 (6 bases). V lost 5 bases to trimming and J lost 6 bases, with 17 bases between them. The CDR3 sequence is 15 residues long. Germline V gene sequence: CDR1 MDHEN, CDR2 SYDVKM. The chain's CDR3 is CASSLPDRRANEQFF. CDR3 DNA: TGTGCCAGCAGTCTCCCAGACAGGCGGGCCAATGAGCAGTTCTTC.

A few counts support this clone. CDR3 sequence (DNA): TGTGCCAGCAGTTTAAGGTTCTTGAACACTGAAGCTTTCTTT. This codes for CASSLRFLNTEAFF. V gene TRBV28 combines with J gene TRBJ1-1; the D is unclear. The CDR3 loop spans 14 amino acids. Trimming pared 2 bases from V and 0 bases from J, leaving 7 bases between. Germline CDR1 reads MDHEN; CDR2 reads SYDVKM.

This clone was seen just once. The V and J genes are TRBV27 and TRBJ1-2; TRBD1 might be the D (6 bases). There are 15 residues in the CDR3. Deletions cut 6 bases from V and 4 bases from J, with 18 bases between. The V gene's germline CDR1 is MNHEY and CDR2 SMNVEV (reference sequence). The CDR3 DNA sequence: TGTGCCAGCAGCACCTTGGGTGGGGGCACCTATGGCTACACCTTC. This sequence encodes CASSTLGGGTYGYTF.

This clone showed up just a few times. V is TRBV28 and J is TRBJ1-5; D unclear. With 5 bases removed from V and 2 bases from J, the gap between germline ends came to 13 bases. This CDR3 is 15 amino acids long. The germline CDR1 and CDR2 sequences are MDHEN and SYDVKM. The CDR3 region is CASSLPGSRNQPQHF. The DNA for the CDR3 is TGTGCCAGCAGTCTCCCCGGCAGTCGCAATCAGCCCCAGCATTTT.

This clone was detected once. The V call is TRBV19, the J call TRBJ1-2, with TRBD1 identical over 9 bases. Unmatched junction bases numbered 12, after V lost 9 bases and J lost 1 base. The CDR3 spans 16 residues. The V gene's germline CDR1 is LNHDA and CDR2 SQIVND (reference sequence). CDR3 bases: TGTGCCAGCAAGGCAACACAGGGGGCGCATAACTATGGCTACACCTTC. Amino acid sequence: CASKATQGAHNYGYTF.

In its sample, this clone was seen once. This chain uses TRBV5-1 with TRBJ1-3; D unclear. Trimming stripped 0 bases from V and 0 bases from J, with 10 bases between. Looked up from germline, CDR1 is SGHRS and CDR2 is YFSETQ. This CDR3 comprises 16 residues. Written as DNA, the CDR3 is TGCGCCAGCAGCTTGGGTCCACAGACCTCTGGAAACACCATATATTTT. Residues: CASSLGPQTSGNTIYF. The full variable domain, completed using reference TRBV5-1 and TRBJ1-3, is KAGVTQTPRYLIKTRGQQVTLSCSPISGHRSVSWYQQTPGQGLQFLFEYFSETQRNKGNFPGRFSGRQFSNSRSEMNVSTLELGDSALYLCASSLGPQTSGNTIYFGEGSWLTVV.

The chain carries TRBV4-2 and TRBJ2-3, with 10 bases identical to TRBD2. V lost 8 bases to trimming and J lost 4 bases; unmatched junction nucleotides: 9. This CDR3 is built from 15 residues. Per the germline V gene, CDR1 is LGHNA and CDR2 is YNFKEQ. CDR3 amino acids: CASGILAGRSDTQYF. Here the CDR3 DNA reads TGTGCCAGCGGGATACTAGCGGGGCGGTCAGATACGCAGTATTTT.

This chain joins TRBV19 and TRBJ2-3, with D perhaps TRBD1 (5 bases). The germline V gene has CDR1 LNHDA and CDR2 SQIVND (reference sequence). This CDR3 contains 15 residues. The CDR3 reads CDRFPIHTTTDTQYF. The CDR3 nucleotides read TGTGACAGGTTCCCCATTCACACAACAACAGATACGCAGTATTTT.

The V gene is TRBV7-3, the J gene TRBJ2-2; possible D gene TRBD1, 5 bases. Per the germline V gene, CDR1 is SGHTA and CDR2 is FQGTGA. Trimming took 3 bases from V and 5 from J, leaving 16 bases between them. This CDR3 contains 16 residues. The CDR3 region is CASSFSGSPGTGELFF. The CDR3 nucleotides read TGTGCCAGCAGCTTTTCAGGGTCCCCGGGTACCGGGGAGCTGTTTTTT.

A single count supports this clone. The rearrangement joins TRBV4-1 to TRBJ1-4; D remains ambiguous. The ends were cut back, 7 bases at V and 8 bases at J, with 14 bases in the middle. Germline V gene data show CDR1 as MGHRA and CDR2 as YSYEKL. There are 13 residues in the CDR3. The CDR3 coding sequence is TGCGCCAGCAATAAAGCCCCGCCCGAAAAACTGTTTTTT. It specifies CASNKAPPEKLFF.

This clone has just a few counts. The CDR3 spells CASSSRQGTNYGYTF. The CDR3 DNA reads as TGCGCCAGCAGCTCCAGACAGGGAACTAACTATGGCTACACCTTC. The chain combines TRBV5-1 with TRBJ1-2; 7 nucleotides line up with TRBD1. CDR3 length: 15 residues. CDR1 SGHRS and CDR2 YFSETQ come from the germline V gene. The junction had 5 bases not matched to a gene; V was cut back by 3 bases and J by 0 bases.

The rearrangement uses TRBV10-3 and TRBJ1-6; 7 positions agree with TRBD1. The CDR3 spans 16 residues. Germline CDR1 ENHRY, CDR2 SYGVKD. Losses at the gene ends were 3 bases for V and 7 bases for J; bases not matched to a gene: 9. The CDR3 nucleotides read TGTGCCATCAGTGACGGCGGACAGGAGCCAAATTCACCCCTCCACTTT. Its protein product is CAISDGGQEPNSPLHF.

The J gene is TRBJ1-4, the V gene TRBV7-9; no clear D gene. Germline CDR1 is SEHNR and CDR2 is FQNEAQ (reference sequence). Trimming shortened V by 3 bases and J by 4 bases, and 9 bases separated the two germline ends. The CDR3 has 14 amino acids. This CDR3 reads CASSLWPNNEKLFF. The DNA for the CDR3 is TGTGCCAGCAGCTTGTGGCCGAATAATGAAAAACTGTTTTTT.